This T cell receptor (beta chain) appears in the sequencing data of a study of blood T cell repertoires in COVID-19. At the level of the study: The United States, Italy and Spain were the sources of the acute and convalescent COVID-19 samples. The cDNA or gDNA used as material had been derived from T cells, B-cell-depleted T cells, or PBMCs.

Germline lookup yields CDR1 SNHLY and CDR2 FYNNEI. This CDR3 contains 13 residues. Trimming took 7 bases from V and 0 from J, leaving 9 bases between them. Methods used by the authors: By means of reference gene primer amplification, nucleated cell counts were estimated. Some clones are missing from TCRdb's copy, which holds only in-frame ones; the method was immunoSEQ multiplex PCR. V and J calls and clone size are as listed in that table; D and trimming were resolved from the DNA. The table lists a few hundred thousand clones, approximately 88% of them singletons, with just under 7% in the top ten.

Material for sequencing was peripheral blood. This receptor was identified in a woman under 40 who had recovered from COVID-19. The V and J genes are TRBV2 and TRBJ1-1; D is perhaps TRBD1 (6 bases). CDR3 amino acids: CASTGQLNTEAFF. Written as DNA, the CDR3 is TGTGCCAGCACAGGACAGTTGAACACTGAAGCTTTCTTT.